These T cell receptor beta chains were read from a single sample in a study of shared clonotypes between healthy human individuals. Clones were read by immunoSEQ multiplex PCR, and TCRdb kept only the in-frame ones, dropping some. Here the sample spans millions of clones, 85% to 95% being singletons. Sequencing input: naive CD8+ T cells sorted from blood. The receptors come from a young man in good health. The CDR3 runs from the conserved cysteine through the conserved F or W. Each record gives: J gene, V gene, CDR3 protein.

TRBJ2-5	TRBV1	CTSSQEVGTSGPNRETQYF
TRBJ2-7	TRBV6-1	CASSEGENSSYEQYF
TRBJ2-2	TRBV5-8	CASSLLRGGLTGELFF
TRBJ2-3	TRBV5-1	CASSLPRVDTQYF
TRBJ1-1	TRBV5-5	CASSLEGDYTEAFF
TRBJ2-7	TRBV5-4	CASSLRGPHSYEQYF
NA	TRBV7-6	CASSLNPESYEQYF
TRBJ1-2	TRBV7-9	CASSLLGPSTPGYTF
TRBJ2-7	TRBV7-9	CASSPTGAYEQYF
TRBJ2-7	TRBV6-4	CASSESGGLEQYF
TRBJ2-7	TRBV11-2	CASSFGPGGRYEQYF
TRBJ1-1	TRBV5-6	CASSLAPDREGTEAFF
TRBJ2-7	TRBV4-1	CASSQDSWRQGWYEQYF
TRBJ2-7	TRBV6-6	CASSYSGTDYEQYF
TRBJ1-2	TRBV10-3	CAILGRDNANYGYTF
TRBJ2-6	TRBV6-1	CASSGTDSFGANVLTF
TRBJ1-6	TRBV14	CASSHRVRGSPLHF